Below are 18 T cell receptor beta chains sequenced from a single sample in a study of neurological immune-mediated disorders. TCRdb itself ran the 5' RACE reads through MiXCR, one entry per CDR3 protein. This sample has 55,000 to 75,000 distinct CDR3 sequences, with under 2.5% found just once. The sample was PBMCs. These receptors were collected from a middle-aged man with multiple sclerosis.

This clonotype has just a few counts. J is TRBJ2-7 and V is TRBV20-1; D not resolved. This CDR3 spans 14 amino acids. Trimming left V 6 bases short and J 3 bases short, with 18 bases between. Germline-derived CDR1 and CDR2 are DFQATT and SNEGSKA (reference sequence). The CDR3 nucleotides are TGCAGTGCCCGACGGACGGTCGCCCACTACGAGCAGTACTTC. Protein sequence: CSARRTVAHYEQYF.

This clonotype has a count of ten or more. The J gene is TRBJ2-6, the V gene TRBV27; D ambiguous. Germline loops: CDR1 MNHEY, CDR2 SMNVEV (reference sequence). The CDR3 contains 15 residues. Trimming left V 6 bases short and J 1 base short, with 10 bases between. The CDR3 coding sequence is TGTGCCAGCAGCCCCTCTTGGTCTGGGGCCAACGTCCTGACTTTC. It translates to CASSPSWSGANVLTF.

This clonotype showed up many times. The CDR3 is CASSLGLLKILANYGYTF. CDR3 bases: TGTGCCAGCAGCTTAGGACTGCTGAAAATTCTGGCTAACTATGGCTACACCTTC. The rearrangement links TRBV5-5 to TRBJ1-2; D is unresolved. V dropped 2 bases and J dropped 0 bases, with 20 bases sitting between them. Germline CDR1 SGHKS, CDR2 YYEKEE (reference sequence). The CDR3 sequence is 18 residues long. The full variable domain, rest sourced from reference TRBV5-5 and TRBJ1-2, is DAGVTQSPTHLIKTRGQQVTLRCSPISGHKSVSWYQQVLGQGPQFIFQYYEKEERGRGNFPDRFSARQFPNYSSELNVNALLLGDSALYLCASSLGLLKILANYGYTFGSGTRLTVV.

This clonotype occurred many times. This chain links TRBV20-1 with TRBJ2-7; TRBD1 matches at 9 bases. CDR3 length: 15 residues. Germline trimming cut 7 bases from V and 6 bases from J; bases unmatched to any gene: 16. Germline V lookup: CDR1 DFQATT, CDR2 SNEGSKA (reference sequence). Here the CDR3 DNA reads TGCAGTGTCCATCAAACCGGGACAGGGAGCAGCGAGCAGTACTTC. It codes for CSVHQTGTGSSEQYF.

This clonotype occurred many times. The rearrangement uses TRBV13 and TRBJ2-7; 8 nucleotides agree with TRBD1. CDR1 PRHDT and CDR2 FYEKMQ come from the germline V gene (reference sequence). The CDR3 is made up of 16 amino acids. The V and J ends lost 5 bases and 4 bases, in that order; junction bases with no gene match: 13. CDR3: CASSLLSTGALYEQYF. CDR3 in DNA: TGTGCCAGCAGCCTACTCTCGACAGGGGCCTTATACGAGCAGTACTTC.

This clonotype was detected many times. This chain connects TRBV5-6 to TRBJ2-1; no firm D call. Germline loops: CDR1 SGHDT, CDR2 YYEEEE. The CDR3 runs to 14 residues. V lost 0 bases to trimming and J lost 9 bases, with 13 bases between them. The CDR3 loop is CASSLEPRGTEQFF. The CDR3 region has the DNA TGTGCCAGCAGCTTGGAACCGCGAGGTACTGAGCAGTTCTTC.

This clonotype has ten or more counts. The chain has TRBV28 and TRBJ2-3; possibly TRBD1 or TRBD2 for D (5 bases each). Per germline, CDR1 MDHEN and CDR2 SYDVKM. V lost 6 bases and J 2 bases, leaving 15 bases between the germline ends. The CDR3 is made up of 15 amino acids. CDR3 region: CASSQRDGYTDTQYF. As DNA, the CDR3 is TGTGCCAGCAGCCAGAGGGACGGCTACACAGATACGCAGTATTTT.

This clonotype was detected ten times or more. This chain uses TRBV5-1 with TRBJ2-5; the match to TRBD1 covers 7 bases. The ends lost 0 bases at V and 5 bases at J; junction bases unmatched: 4. The CDR3 has 14 residues. The germline V gene has CDR1 SGHRS and CDR2 YFSETQ. Written as DNA, the CDR3 is TGCGCCAGCAGCTTGGAGGGGGCCCTGGAGACCCAGTACTTC. Protein product: CASSLEGALETQYF. The entire variable domain, with the rest obtained from reference TRBV5-1 and TRBJ2-5, is as follows: KAGVTQTPRYLIKTRGQQVTLSCSPISGHRSVSWYQQTPGQGLQFLFEYFSETQRNKGNFPGRFSGRQFSNSRSEMNVSTLELGDSALYLCASSLEGALETQYFGPGTRLLVL.

Ten or more counts support this clonotype. The rearrangement links TRBV20-1 to TRBJ1-3, with 9 nucleotides matching TRBD1. The germline gives CDR1 DFQATT, CDR2 SNEGSKA (reference sequence). Trimming at V came to 0 bases and at J to 4 bases, leaving 7 bases not matched to a gene. The CDR3 covers 16 residues. The CDR3 DNA follows: TGCAGTGCTAGAGATCAGGACAGGGGATTCGGAAACACCATATATTTT. Protein sequence: CSARDQDRGFGNTIYF.

This clonotype was picked up many times. The V call is TRBV6-6, the J call TRBJ2-1; D gene ambiguous. V was clipped by 4 bases and J by 6 bases, with 4 bases between them. The V gene's germline CDR1 is MNHNY and CDR2 SVGAGI (reference sequence). This CDR3 has 11 amino acids. The CDR3 spells CASSWLNEQFF. The DNA of the CDR3 is TGTGCCAGCAGTTGGCTCAATGAGCAGTTCTTC.

Concerning this clonotype itself: A much larger clone sits a single nucleotide away, making a read error possible. This rearrangement joins TRBV5-1 to TRBJ1-2, with TRBD1 matching 7 bases. J gave up 7 bases and V 4 bases, and 13 bases lay outside the gene matches. CDR3 length equals 15 residues. Looked up from germline, CDR1 is SGHRS and CDR2 is YFSETQ. The CDR3 DNA reads as TGCGCCAGCAGCGGTAAAGGGGGCGCTTCCAGTGGCTACACCTTC. It is translated as CASSGKGGASSGYTF.

This clonotype was found many times. The rearrangement uses TRBV5-1 and TRBJ2-3, with TRBD2 identical over 11 bases. The CDR3 has 15 amino acids. V dropped 0 bases and J dropped 5; count of bases not matched to a gene: 2. Germline assignment: CDR1 SGHRS and CDR2 YFSETQ. CDR3 DNA: TGCGCCAGCAGCTTGGACGGGACTAGCGGAGATACGCAGTATTTT. It yields the protein CASSLDGTSGDTQYF.

This clonotype was recorded at least ten times. The chain is built from TRBV4-3 and TRBJ2-1, with 7 nucleotides matching TRBD2. The CDR3 sequence is 15 residues long. J lost 9 bases, V lost 0 bases, and 8 bases had no gene match. Per germline, CDR1 LGHNA and CDR2 YSLEER. The chain's CDR3 is CASSQDRRPSGEQFF. The CDR3 region has the DNA TGCGCCAGCAGCCAAGATCGAAGGCCTAGCGGTGAGCAGTTCTTC.

This clonotype appeared many times. The V call is TRBV20-1, the J call TRBJ2-7, with unresolved D. CDR1 is DFQATT and CDR2 is SNEGSKA in the germline V gene (reference sequence). Trimming took 1 base from V and 3 from J, leaving 13 bases between them. The CDR3 consists of 14 residues. The CDR3 reads CSARGVHGSYEQYF. CDR3 coding DNA: TGCAGTGCTAGAGGGGTACACGGCAGCTACGAGCAGTACTTC.

This clonotype was recorded at least ten times. The chain employs TRBV20-1 and TRBJ2-1, with 7 bases aligning to TRBD1. Per germline, CDR1 DFQATT and CDR2 SNEGSKA (reference sequence). V trimming: 8 bases; J trimming: 0 bases; junction bases outside the gene matches: 7. CDR3 size: 14 residues. This CDR3 reads CSIIGDSSYNEQFF. CDR3 nucleotide sequence: TGCAGTATCATCGGGGACAGCTCCTACAATGAGCAGTTCTTC.

This clonotype appeared many times. This chain connects TRBV6-1 to TRBJ1-5; D gene unclear. V was shortened by 4 bases and J by 0 bases, with 16 bases between the two germline ends. The V gene's germline CDR1 is MNHNS and CDR2 SASEGT. CDR3 length: 17 residues. CDR3: CASSGLWAGFSNQPQHF. The CDR3, as DNA: TGTGCCAGCAGTGGCTTGTGGGCAGGCTTTAGCAATCAGCCCCAGCATTTT.

In this sample, this clonotype turned up many times. The chain joins TRBV12-3 or TRBV12-4 to TRBJ2-2; the D is unclear. Trimming removed 8 bases at V and 2 bases at J, with 18 bases between. The CDR3 has 16 residues. The CDR3, as DNA: TGTGCCAGCGTCCCCGCAAGCGCCGGCAACACCGGGGAGCTGTTTTTT. Its protein is CASVPASAGNTGELFF.

At least ten counts were recorded for this clonotype. The chain joins TRBV7-2 to TRBJ2-7, with D possibly being TRBD1 (5 bases). V was trimmed by 4 bases and J by 6 bases, leaving 13 bases between them. The CDR3 runs to 13 residues. Germline-derived CDR1 and CDR2 are SGHTA and FQGNSA. For the CDR3, the DNA is TGTGCCAGCAGCTCCAGGGTAGGTGGCGAGCAGTACTTC. Translated: CASSSRVGGEQYF. The whole variable domain, filled in from reference TRBV7-2 and TRBJ2-7, reads GAGVSQSPSNKVTEKGKDVELRCDPISGHTALYWYRQSLGQGLEFLIYFQGNSAPDKSGLPSDRFSAERTGGSVSTLTIQRTQQEDSAVYLCASSSRVGGEQYFGPGTRLTVT.